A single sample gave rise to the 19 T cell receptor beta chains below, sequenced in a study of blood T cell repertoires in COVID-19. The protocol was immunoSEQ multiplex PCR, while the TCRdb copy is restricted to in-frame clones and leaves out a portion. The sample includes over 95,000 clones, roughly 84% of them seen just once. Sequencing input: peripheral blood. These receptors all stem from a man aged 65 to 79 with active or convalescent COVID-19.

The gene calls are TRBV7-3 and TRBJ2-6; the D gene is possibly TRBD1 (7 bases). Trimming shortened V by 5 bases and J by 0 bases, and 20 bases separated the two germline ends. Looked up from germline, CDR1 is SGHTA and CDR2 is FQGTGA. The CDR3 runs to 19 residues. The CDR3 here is CASSSSGGTAFSGANVLTF. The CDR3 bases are TGTGCCAGCAGCAGTAGCGGTGGGACAGCCTTCTCTGGGGCCAACGTCCTGACTTTC.

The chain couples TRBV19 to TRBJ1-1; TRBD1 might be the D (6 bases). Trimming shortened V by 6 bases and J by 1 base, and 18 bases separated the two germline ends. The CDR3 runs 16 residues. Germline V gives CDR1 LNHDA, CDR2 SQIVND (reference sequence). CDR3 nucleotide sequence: TGTGCCAGTAGCCTTCGGGGGGGGCAGGGGAACACTGAAGCTTTCTTT. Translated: CASSLRGGQGNTEAFF. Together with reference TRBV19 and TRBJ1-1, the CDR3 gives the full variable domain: DGGITQSPKYLFRKEGQNVTLSCEQNLNHDAMYWYRQDPGQGLRLIYYSQIVNDFQKGDIAEGYSVSREKKESFPLTVTSAQKNPTAFYLCASSLRGGQGNTEAFFGQGTRLTVV.

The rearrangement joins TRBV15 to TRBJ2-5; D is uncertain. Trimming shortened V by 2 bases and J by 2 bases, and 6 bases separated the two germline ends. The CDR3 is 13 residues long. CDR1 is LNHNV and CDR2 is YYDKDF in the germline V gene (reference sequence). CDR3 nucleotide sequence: TGTGCCACCAGCAGACAGTTTCAAGAGACCCAGTACTTC. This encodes CATSRQFQETQYF.

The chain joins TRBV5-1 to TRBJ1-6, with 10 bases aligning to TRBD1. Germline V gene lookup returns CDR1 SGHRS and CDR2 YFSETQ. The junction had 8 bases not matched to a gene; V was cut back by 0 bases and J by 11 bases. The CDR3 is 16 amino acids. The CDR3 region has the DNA TGCGCCAGCAGCTTGGCATACCGGGACAGGGGAACACCCCTCCACTTT. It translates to CASSLAYRDRGTPLHF.

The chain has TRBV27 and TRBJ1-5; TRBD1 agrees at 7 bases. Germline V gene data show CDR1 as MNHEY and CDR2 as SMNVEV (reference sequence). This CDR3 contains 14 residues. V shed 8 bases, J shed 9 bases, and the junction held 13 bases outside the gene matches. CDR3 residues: CASASQGTQGPQHF. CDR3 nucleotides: TGTGCCAGCGCTTCACAGGGGACTCAAGGGCCCCAGCATTTT.

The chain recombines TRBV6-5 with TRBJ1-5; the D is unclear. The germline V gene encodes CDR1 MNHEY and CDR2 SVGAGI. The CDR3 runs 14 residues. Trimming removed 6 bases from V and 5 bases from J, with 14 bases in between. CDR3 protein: CASRRTGVDQPQHF. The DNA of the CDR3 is TGTGCCAGCAGGAGGACCGGGGTGGATCAGCCCCAGCATTTT.

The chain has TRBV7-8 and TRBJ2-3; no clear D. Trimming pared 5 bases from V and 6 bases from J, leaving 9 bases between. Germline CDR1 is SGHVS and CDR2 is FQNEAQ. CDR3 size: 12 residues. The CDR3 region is CASSLPRDTQYF. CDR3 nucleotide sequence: TGTGCCAGCAGCCTCCCGAGGGATACGCAGTATTTT.

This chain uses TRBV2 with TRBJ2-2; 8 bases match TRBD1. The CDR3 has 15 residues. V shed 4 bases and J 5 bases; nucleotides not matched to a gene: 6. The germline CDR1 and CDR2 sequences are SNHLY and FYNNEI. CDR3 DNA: TGTGCCAGCAGTGTCGACAGGGGAAGGACCGGGGAGCTGTTTTTT. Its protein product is CASSVDRGRTGELFF.

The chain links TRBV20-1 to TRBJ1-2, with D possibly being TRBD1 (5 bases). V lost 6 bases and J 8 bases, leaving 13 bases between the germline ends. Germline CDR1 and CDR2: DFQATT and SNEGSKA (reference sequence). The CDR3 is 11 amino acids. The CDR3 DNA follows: TGCAGTGCATTCCCGGGGGAGGGCTACACCTTC. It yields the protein CSAFPGEGYTF.

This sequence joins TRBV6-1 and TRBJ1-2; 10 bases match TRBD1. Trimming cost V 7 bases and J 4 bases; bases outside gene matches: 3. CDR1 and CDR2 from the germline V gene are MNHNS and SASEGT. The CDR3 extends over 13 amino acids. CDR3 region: CASKDRGFYGYTF. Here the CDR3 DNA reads TGTGCCAGCAAGGACAGGGGGTTCTATGGCTACACCTTC.

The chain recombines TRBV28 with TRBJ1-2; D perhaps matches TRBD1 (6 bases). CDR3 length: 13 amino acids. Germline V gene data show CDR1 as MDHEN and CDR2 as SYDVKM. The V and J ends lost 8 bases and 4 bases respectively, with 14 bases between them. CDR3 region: CASSDGTPYGYTF. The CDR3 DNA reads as TGTGCCAGCTCCGACGGGACACCCTATGGCTACACCTTC.

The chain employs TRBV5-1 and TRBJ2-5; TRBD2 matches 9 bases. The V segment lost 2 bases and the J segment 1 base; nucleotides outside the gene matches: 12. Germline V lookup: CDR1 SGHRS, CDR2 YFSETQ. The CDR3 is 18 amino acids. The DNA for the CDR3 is TGCGCCAGCAGCTTATGGTTGACGGGTAGCGGGGGCCAAGAGACCCAGTACTTC. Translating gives CASSLWLTGSGGQETQYF.

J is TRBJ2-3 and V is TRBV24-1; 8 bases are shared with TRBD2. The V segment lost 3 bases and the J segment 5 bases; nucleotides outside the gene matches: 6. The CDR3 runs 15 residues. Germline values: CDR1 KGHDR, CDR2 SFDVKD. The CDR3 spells CATSDRLAPRDTQYF. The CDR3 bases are TGTGCCACCAGTGATCGACTAGCGCCCCGAGATACGCAGTATTTT.

The chain's CDR3 is CASSWREGSTDTQYF. In nucleotides, the CDR3 is TGTGCCAGCAGCTGGAGGGAGGGAAGCACAGATACGCAGTATTTT. This sequence joins TRBV6-5 and TRBJ2-3, with 7 bases fitting TRBD2. Trimming removed 6 bases from V and 0 bases from J; junction bases left unmatched: 6. The CDR3 extends over 15 amino acids. In germline, CDR1 is MNHEY, CDR2 SVGAGI.

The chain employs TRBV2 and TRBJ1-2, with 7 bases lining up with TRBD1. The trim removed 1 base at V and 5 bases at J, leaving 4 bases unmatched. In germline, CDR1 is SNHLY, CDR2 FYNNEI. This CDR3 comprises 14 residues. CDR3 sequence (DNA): TGTGCCAGCAGTGAAGGAGGGGGCGGGTATGGCTACACCTTC. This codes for CASSEGGGGYGYTF.

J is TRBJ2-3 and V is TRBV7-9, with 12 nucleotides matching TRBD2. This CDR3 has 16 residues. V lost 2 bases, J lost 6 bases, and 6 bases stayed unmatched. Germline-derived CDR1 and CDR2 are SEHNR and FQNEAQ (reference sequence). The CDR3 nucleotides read TGTGCCAGCAGCTTATTCCTAGCGGGGGGGCGGGATACGCAGTATTTT. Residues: CASSLFLAGGRDTQYF.

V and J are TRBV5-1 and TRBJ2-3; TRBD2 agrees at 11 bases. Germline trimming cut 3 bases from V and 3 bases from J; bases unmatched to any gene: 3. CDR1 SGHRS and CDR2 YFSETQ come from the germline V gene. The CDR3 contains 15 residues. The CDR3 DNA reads TGCGCCAGCAGCTATATAGCGGGGGGGACAGATACGCAGTATTTT. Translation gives CASSYIAGGTDTQYF.

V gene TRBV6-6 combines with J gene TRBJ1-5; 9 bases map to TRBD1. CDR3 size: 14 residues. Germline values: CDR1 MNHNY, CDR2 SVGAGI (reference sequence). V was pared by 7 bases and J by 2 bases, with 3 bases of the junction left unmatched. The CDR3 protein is CASTRDRGNQPQHF. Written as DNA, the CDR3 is TGTGCCAGCACCCGGGACAGGGGCAATCAGCCCCAGCATTTT.

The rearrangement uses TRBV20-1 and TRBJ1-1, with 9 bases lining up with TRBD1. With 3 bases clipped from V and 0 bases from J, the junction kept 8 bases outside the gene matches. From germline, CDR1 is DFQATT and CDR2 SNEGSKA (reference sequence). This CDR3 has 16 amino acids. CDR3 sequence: CSASLGTGTVNTEAFF. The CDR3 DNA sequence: TGCAGTGCTAGTCTGGGGACAGGGACAGTGAACACTGAAGCTTTCTTT.